This TCR beta chain was documented in a study of blood T cell repertoires in COVID-19. The overall study: Italy, Spain and the United States were the sources of the convalescent and acute COVID-19 samples. T cells, B-cell-depleted T cells, or PBMCs provided the cDNA or gDNA that served as material.

This CDR3 comprises 13 residues. Per germline, CDR1 SGDLS and CDR2 YYNGEE. With 0 bases removed from V and 5 bases from J, the gap between germline ends came to 6 bases. How the authors handled the data: The authors estimated nucleated cell counts from reference gene primer amplification. The table came from immunoSEQ multiplex PCR; TCRdb's copy has only in-frame clones and leaves some out. V and J calls plus clone size are reproduced from that table; the DNA served to infer D and trimming. The table shows some 80,000 clones, with roughly 85% occurring only once. This TCR was recovered from a woman in her 70s with acute or convalescent COVID-19. The V and J genes are TRBV9 and TRBJ1-5; D call uncertain. Sequenced: peripheral blood. CDR3 in amino acids: CASSVAPYQPQHF. The CDR3 DNA reads as TGTGCCAGCAGCGTAGCCCCCTATCAGCCCCAGCATTTT.